This is a list of T cell receptor beta chains from one sample in a study of shared clonotypes between healthy human individuals. The protocol was immunoSEQ multiplex PCR, while the TCRdb copy is restricted to in-frame clones and leaves out a portion. The table records about 2.2 million clones, around 93% of them present only once. The sequenced material came from naive CD8+ T cells from PBMCs. All receptors derive from a man aged 18 to 35 in good health. Some clones in this sample may be carry-over from other donors' samples. CDR3s include the opening cysteine and the closing phenylalanine or tryptophan. A D gene is named only where the DNA matches it firmly. Clone size is not always given. Where it is, it says once, few, many or a class for expanded clones.

size	V	J	D	DNA	CDR3
NA	TRBV9	TRBJ2-1	NA	TGTGCCAGCGGGGGGTCTCAGTCTTTGAGAGGCAATGAGCAGTTCTTC	CASGGSQSLRGNEQFF
NA	TRBV28	TRBJ2-7	NA	TGTGCCAGCAGTTTCGCAGTTCGTGGGGAGCAGTACTTC	CASSFAVRGEQYF
NA	TRBV28	TRBJ1-5	TRBD1	TGTGCCAGCAGTACAAGACAGGGGGCGATCCCTTCCAATCAGCCCCAGCATTTT	CASSTRQGAIPSNQPQHF
once	TRBV28	TRBJ1-4	NA	TGTGCCAGCAGTTTCGTCACCGAGGCAACTAATGAAAAACTGTTTTTT	CASSFVTEATNEKLFF
NA	TRBV11-2	TRBJ2-3	TRBD1	TGTGCCAGCAGATGGACAGGGAGGACAGATACGCAGTATTTT	CASRWTGRTDTQYF
once	TRBV29-1	TRBJ1-4	TRBD1	TGCAGCGTAGGAGGGGGCGAGGGTAATGAAAAACTGTTTTTT	CSVGGGEGNEKLFF
NA	TRBV25-1	TRBJ2-1	NA	TGTGCCAGCAGTACCGGGATCCACAATGAGCAGTTCTTC	CASSTGIHNEQFF
NA	TRBV29-1	TRBJ2-3	TRBD2	TGCAGCGTTGAAGATCTTATCCAGGGAACTCTAGCGGGGACCACAGATACGCAGTATTTT	CSVEDLIQGTLAGTTDTQYF
NA	TRBV7-9	TRBJ2-2	TRBD2	TGTGCCAGCAGCCAGCGGGAGCGGGACACCGGGGAGCTGTTTTTT	CASSQRERDTGELFF
once	TRBV2	TRBJ2-1	TRBD2	TGTGCCAGCAGTTCACTAGCGGGATACAATGAGCAGTTCTTC	CASSSLAGYNEQFF
NA	TRBV7-7	TRBJ1-1	NA	TGTGCCAGCAGCCCCGTCGGGCTCATGAACACTGAAGCTTTCTTT	CASSPVGLMNTEAFF
NA	TRBV11-2	TRBJ2-7	TRBD2	TGTGCCAGCAGCTTGGGACTAGCGGGAGACGAGCAGTACTTC	CASSLGLAGDEQYF
NA	TRBV7-9	TRBJ2-5	NA	TGTGCCAGCAGCTATCTCCAACCTGAGTATGGAGAGACCCAGTACTTC	CASSYLQPEYGETQYF
NA	TRBV2	TRBJ2-3	NA	TGTGCCAGCAGTGAAGCGCTGGGGGATACGCAGTATTTT	CASSEALGDTQYF
NA	TRBV4-1	TRBJ1-2	NA	TGCGCCAGCAGCCAAACCCTATTTACGGGGACCCTGGGCTACACCTTC	CASSQTLFTGTLGYTF
NA	TRBV7-9	TRBJ2-1	NA	TGTGCCAGCAGCTTAGGTTCGTACGAGCAGTTCTTC	CASSLGSYEQFF
NA	TRBV7-8	TRBJ1-3	TRBD1	TGTGCCAGCAGCCCAGGACAGGGGGCTGGAAACACCATATATTTT	CASSPGQGAGNTIYF
NA	TRBV9	TRBJ1-4	TRBD1	TGTGCCAGCAGCAGCGACAGGGACGAAAAACTGTTTTTT	CASSSDRDEKLFF
NA	TRBV19	TRBJ2-7	NA	TGTGCCAGTAGTAATGGGAACGGACCCATCTACGAGCAGTACTTC	CASSNGNGPIYEQYF
NA	TRBV6-1	TRBJ2-1	TRBD1	TGTGCCAGCGGCCTCCGGGACAGGGGAAATGAGCAGTTCTTC	CASGLRDRGNEQFF
NA	TRBV7-8	TRBJ1-4	NA	TGTGCCAGCAGCTTGTACGGGCGAACTAATGAAAAACTGTTTTTT	CASSLYGRTNEKLFF
NA	TRBV18	TRBJ2-7	TRBD2	TGTGCCAGCTCACCACCCCTGGCGGGAGGGTTTGGCTACGAGCAGTACTTC	CASSPPLAGGFGYEQYF
NA	TRBV25-1	TRBJ2-2	NA	TGTGCCAGCAGTGAATACTCCGGGGAGCTGTTTTTT	CASSEYSGELFF
NA	TRBV11-2	TRBJ1-1	TRBD1	TGTGCCAGCAGATTGGGACAGACGAACACTGAAGCTTTCTTT	CASRLGQTNTEAFF
once	TRBV5-1	TRBJ2-1	NA	TGCGCCAGCAGCTCAGACCGGGACGGGCAGTTCTTC	CASSSDRDGQFF
NA	TRBV15	TRBJ2-7	TRBD1	TGTGCCACCAGCAGAGATGGTGACAGGGGGTCCTACGAGCAGTACTTC	CATSRDGDRGSYEQYF
NA	TRBV7-2	TRBJ2-5	TRBD2	TGTGCCAGCAGCGATCCGGGACTAGCGGTCCAAGAGACCCAGTACTTC	CASSDPGLAVQETQYF
NA	TRBV9	TRBJ2-3	TRBD2	TGTGCCAGCAGCCCTGGGACTAGCGGGAGGAGAACAGATACGCAGTATTTT	CASSPGTSGRRTDTQYF
NA	TRBV6-5	TRBJ1-1	NA	TGTGCCAGCAGTTACTCTAGGGGGGCGAACACTGAAGCTTTCTTT	CASSYSRGANTEAFF
NA	TRBV11-2	TRBJ2-7	NA	TGTGCCAGCAGCTTAGGGGTAGGTCCAACCTACGAGCAGTACTTC	CASSLGVGPTYEQYF
NA	TRBV6-6	TRBJ2-2	TRBD1	TGTGCCAGCAGTTCCGCCGGACAGGGGAACGCCGGGGAGCTGTTTTTT	CASSSAGQGNAGELFF
NA	TRBV7-8	TRBJ2-2	TRBD2	TGTGCCAGCAGCTCTCGGACTAGCGGGAGGATGGGCGGGGAGCTGTTTTTT	CASSSRTSGRMGGELFF
NA	TRBV27	TRBJ1-2	NA	TGTGCCAGCAGTTTATCAGGAAGGGGGGCTGGCTACACCTTC	CASSLSGRGAGYTF
NA	TRBV27	TRBJ2-1	NA	TGTGCCAGCATGGGAGGGGGGGCGGAGTTCAATGAGCAGTTCTTC	CASMGGGAEFNEQFF
once	TRBV13	TRBJ1-4	NA	TGTGCCAGCAGCTCCGGGACATCCGGACCCTTTCTGTTTTTT	CASSSGTSGPFLFF
NA	TRBV9	TRBJ2-1	TRBD1	TGTGCCAGCAGCGTAGCTGGACAGGGTTATGAGCAGTTCTTC	CASSVAGQGYEQFF
NA	TRBV28	TRBJ2-7	TRBD1	TGTGCCAGCTACACCCTCCGGGACAGCTCCTACGAGCAGTACTTC	CASYTLRDSSYEQYF
once	TRBV27	TRBJ2-1	NA	TGTGCCAGCAGGCCCCGCACTAGCCCCGGGCATGAGCAGTTCTTC	CASRPRTSPGHEQFF
NA	TRBV27	TRBJ2-3	TRBD2	TGTGCCAGCAGTTTCATAACTAGCGGGATCACTAGCACAGATACGCAGTATTTT	CASSFITSGITSTDTQYF
few	TRBV11-2	TRBJ2-2	NA	TGTGCCAGCAGCTTCCCCGGGGAGCTGTTTTTT	CASSFPGELFF
NA	TRBV4-1	TRBJ2-7	TRBD2	TGCGCCAGCAGCCACGAAGATCGGGAGGACTCCTACGAGCAGTACTTC	CASSHEDREDSYEQYF
NA	TRBV27	TRBJ2-3	NA	TGTGCCAGCAGTCACAGGGATGGGTTGAGAGATACGCAGTATTTT	CASSHRDGLRDTQYF
once	TRBV6-5	TRBJ2-1	TRBD1	TGTGCCAGCAGTGGACAGGGCAGGACGCATGAGCAGTTCTTC	CASSGQGRTHEQFF
NA	TRBV5-1	TRBJ2-2	NA	TGCGCCAGCAGCTTGTCGTTGCACGGGACCTCCACCGGGGAGCTGTTTTTT	CASSLSLHGTSTGELFF
NA	TRBV2	TRBJ2-7	TRBD2	TGTGCCAGCAGTGAGCAAGCGGTCGTTAGCGGGGCCTCCTACGAGCAGTACTTC	CASSEQAVVSGASYEQYF
once	TRBV6-1	TRBJ2-7	NA	TGTGCCAGCAGTGGGACCGGGACACGCTCCTACGAGCAGTACTTC	CASSGTGTRSYEQYF